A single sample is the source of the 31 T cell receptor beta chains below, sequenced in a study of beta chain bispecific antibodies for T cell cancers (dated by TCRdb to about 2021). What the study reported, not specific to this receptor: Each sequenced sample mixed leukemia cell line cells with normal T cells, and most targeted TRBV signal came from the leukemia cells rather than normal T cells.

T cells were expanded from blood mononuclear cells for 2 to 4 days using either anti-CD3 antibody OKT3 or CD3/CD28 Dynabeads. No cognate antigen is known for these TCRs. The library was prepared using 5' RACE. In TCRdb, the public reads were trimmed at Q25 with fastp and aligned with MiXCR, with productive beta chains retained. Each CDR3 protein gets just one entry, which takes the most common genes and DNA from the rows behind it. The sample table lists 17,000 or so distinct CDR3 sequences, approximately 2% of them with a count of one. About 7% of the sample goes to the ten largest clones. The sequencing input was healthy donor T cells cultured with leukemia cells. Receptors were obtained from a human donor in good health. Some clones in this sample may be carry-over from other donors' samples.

The CDR3 coding sequence is TGTGCCAGCTCAGCTTCCTCCTACGAGCAGTACTTC. It is translated as CASSASSYEQYF. The V call is TRBV18, the J call TRBJ2-7; D unresolved. Germline lookup yields CDR1 KGHSH and CDR2 LQKENI. The CDR3 spans 12 residues. The V gene lost 5 bases and the J gene lost 0 bases, with 5 bases spanning the gap.

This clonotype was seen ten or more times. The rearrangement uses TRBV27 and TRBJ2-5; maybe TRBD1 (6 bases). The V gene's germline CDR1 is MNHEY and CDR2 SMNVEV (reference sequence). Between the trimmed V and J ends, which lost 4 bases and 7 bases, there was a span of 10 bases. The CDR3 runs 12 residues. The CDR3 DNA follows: TGTGCCAGCAGTTCTACAGGGTCGACCCAGTACTTC. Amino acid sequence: CASSSTGSTQYF.

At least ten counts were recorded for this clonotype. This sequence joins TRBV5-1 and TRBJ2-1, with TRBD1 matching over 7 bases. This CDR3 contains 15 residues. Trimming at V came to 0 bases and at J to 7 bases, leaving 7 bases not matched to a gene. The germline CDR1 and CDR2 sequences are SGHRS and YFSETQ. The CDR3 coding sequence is TGCGCCAGCAGCTTGGTGGACGGACAGGTTAATGAGCAGTTCTTC. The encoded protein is CASSLVDGQVNEQFF. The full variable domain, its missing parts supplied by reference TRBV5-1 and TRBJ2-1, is KAGVTQTPRYLIKTRGQQVTLSCSPISGHRSVSWYQQTPGQGLQFLFEYFSETQRNKGNFPGRFSGRQFSNSRSEMNVSTLELGDSALYLCASSLVDGQVNEQFFGPGTRLTVL.

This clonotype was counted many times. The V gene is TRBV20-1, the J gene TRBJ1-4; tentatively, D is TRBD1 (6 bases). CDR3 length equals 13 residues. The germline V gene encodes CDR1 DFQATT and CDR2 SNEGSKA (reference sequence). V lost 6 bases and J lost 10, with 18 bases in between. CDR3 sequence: CSAPGQGKAKLFF. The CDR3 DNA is TGCAGTGCGCCGGGGCAGGGGAAGGCAAAACTGTTTTTT.

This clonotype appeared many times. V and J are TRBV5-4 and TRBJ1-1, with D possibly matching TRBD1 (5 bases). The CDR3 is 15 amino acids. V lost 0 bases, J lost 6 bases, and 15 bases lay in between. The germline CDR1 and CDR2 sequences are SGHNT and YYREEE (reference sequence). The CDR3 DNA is TGTGCCAGCAGCTTGGAGGCGAGGGGTAGCGCTGAAGCTTTCTTT. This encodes CASSLEARGSAEAFF.

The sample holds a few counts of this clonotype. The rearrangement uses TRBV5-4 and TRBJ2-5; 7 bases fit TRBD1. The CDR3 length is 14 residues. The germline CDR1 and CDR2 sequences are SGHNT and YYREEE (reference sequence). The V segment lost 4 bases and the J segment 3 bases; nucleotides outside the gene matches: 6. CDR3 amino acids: CASSPSTGEETQYF. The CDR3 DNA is TGTGCCAGCAGCCCGAGCACAGGGGAAGAGACCCAGTACTTC. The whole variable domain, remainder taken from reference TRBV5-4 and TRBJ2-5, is ETGVTQSPTHLIKTRGQQVTLRCSSQSGHNTVSWYQQALGQGPQFIFQYYREEENGRGNFPPRFSGLQFPNYSSELNVNALELDDSALYLCASSPSTGEETQYFGPGTRLLVL.

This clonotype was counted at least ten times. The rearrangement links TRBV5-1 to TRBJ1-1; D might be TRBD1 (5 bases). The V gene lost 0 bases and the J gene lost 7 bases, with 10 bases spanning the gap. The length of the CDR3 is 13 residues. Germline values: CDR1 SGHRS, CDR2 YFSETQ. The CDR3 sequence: CASSLVSGIEAFF. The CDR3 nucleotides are TGCGCCAGCAGCTTGGTATCAGGGATTGAAGCTTTCTTT.

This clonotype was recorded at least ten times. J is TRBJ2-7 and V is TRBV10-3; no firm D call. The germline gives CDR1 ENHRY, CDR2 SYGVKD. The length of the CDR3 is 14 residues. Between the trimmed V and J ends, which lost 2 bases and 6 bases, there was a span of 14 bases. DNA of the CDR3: TGTGCCATCAGTGAGCCCGACGTAACCACCGAGCAGTACTTC. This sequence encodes CAISEPDVTTEQYF.

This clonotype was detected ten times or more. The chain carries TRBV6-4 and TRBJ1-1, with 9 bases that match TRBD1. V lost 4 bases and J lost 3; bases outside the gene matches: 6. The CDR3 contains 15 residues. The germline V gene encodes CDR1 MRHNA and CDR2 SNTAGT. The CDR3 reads CASSASGQGYTEAFF. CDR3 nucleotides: TGTGCCAGCAGTGCCTCGGGACAGGGCTACACTGAAGCTTTCTTT.

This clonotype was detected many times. CDR3 sequence reads: CASSYIGTQETQYF. DNA for the CDR3: TGTGCCAGCAGTTATATCGGCACCCAAGAGACCCAGTACTTC. The chain couples TRBV27 to TRBJ2-5; the D is unclear. The V and J ends lost 4 bases and 1 base respectively, with 10 bases between them. The CDR3 has 14 amino acids. Germline-derived CDR1 and CDR2 are MNHEY and SMNVEV (reference sequence).

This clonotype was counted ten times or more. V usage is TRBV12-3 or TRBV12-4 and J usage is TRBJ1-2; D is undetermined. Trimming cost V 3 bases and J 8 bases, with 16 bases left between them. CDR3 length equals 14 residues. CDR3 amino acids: CASSFSPSGYGYTF. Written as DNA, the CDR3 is TGTGCCAGCAGTTTCTCCCCCAGCGGCTACGGCTACACCTTC.

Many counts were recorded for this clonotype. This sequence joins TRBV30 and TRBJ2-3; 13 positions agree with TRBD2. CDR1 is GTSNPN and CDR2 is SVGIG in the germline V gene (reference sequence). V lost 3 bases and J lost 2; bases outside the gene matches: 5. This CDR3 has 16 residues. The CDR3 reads CAWSEGLAGYTDTQYF. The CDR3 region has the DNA TGTGCCTGGAGCGAGGGACTAGCGGGGTACACAGATACGCAGTATTTT.

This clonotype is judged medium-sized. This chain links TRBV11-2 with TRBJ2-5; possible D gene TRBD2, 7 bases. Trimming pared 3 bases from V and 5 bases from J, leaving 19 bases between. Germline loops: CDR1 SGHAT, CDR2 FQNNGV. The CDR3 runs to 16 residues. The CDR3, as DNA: TGTGCCAGCAGCTTGGCAATGGGGGGGCTTAGGGAGACCCAGTACTTC. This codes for CASSLAMGGLRETQYF.

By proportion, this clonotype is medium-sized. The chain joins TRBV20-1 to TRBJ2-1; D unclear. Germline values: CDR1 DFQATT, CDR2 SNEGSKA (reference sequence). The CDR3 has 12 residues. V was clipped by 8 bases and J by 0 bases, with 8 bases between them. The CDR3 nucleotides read TGCAGTAAAGAGAGCTCCTACAATGAGCAGTTCTTC. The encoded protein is CSKESSYNEQFF.

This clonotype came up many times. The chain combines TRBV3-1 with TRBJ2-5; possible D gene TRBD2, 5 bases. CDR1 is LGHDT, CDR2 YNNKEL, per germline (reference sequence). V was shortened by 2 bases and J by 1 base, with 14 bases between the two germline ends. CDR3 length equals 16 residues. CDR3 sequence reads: CASSQMISGFQETQYF. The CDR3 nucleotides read TGTGCCAGCAGCCAAATGATTTCGGGGTTCCAAGAGACCCAGTACTTC.

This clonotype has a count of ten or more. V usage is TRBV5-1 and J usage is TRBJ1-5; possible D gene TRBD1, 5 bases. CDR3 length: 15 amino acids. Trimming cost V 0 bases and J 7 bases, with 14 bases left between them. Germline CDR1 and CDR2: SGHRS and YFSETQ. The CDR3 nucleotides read TGCGCCAGCAGCTTGGGATGGGAGGAGGGGCAGCCCCAGCATTTT. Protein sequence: CASSLGWEEGQPQHF.

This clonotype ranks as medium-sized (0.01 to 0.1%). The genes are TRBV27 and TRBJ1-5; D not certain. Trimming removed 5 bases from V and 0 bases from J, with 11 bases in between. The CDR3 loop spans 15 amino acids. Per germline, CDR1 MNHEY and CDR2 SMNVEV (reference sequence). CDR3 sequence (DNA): TGTGCCAGCAGTCCGGCGGTCCTTAGCAATCAGCCCCAGCATTTT. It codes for CASSPAVLSNQPQHF.

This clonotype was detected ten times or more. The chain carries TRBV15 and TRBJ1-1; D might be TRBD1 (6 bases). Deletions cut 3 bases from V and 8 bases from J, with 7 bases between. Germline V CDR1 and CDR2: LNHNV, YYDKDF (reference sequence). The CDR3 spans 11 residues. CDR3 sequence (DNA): TGTGCCACCAGCAGGGGGGCCGAAGCTTTCTTT. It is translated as CATSRGAEAFF.

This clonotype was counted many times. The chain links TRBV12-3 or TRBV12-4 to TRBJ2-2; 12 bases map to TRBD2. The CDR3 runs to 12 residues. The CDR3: CGSSGGAGELFF. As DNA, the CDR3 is TGTGGGTCTAGCGGGGGGGCCGGGGAGCTGTTTTTT.

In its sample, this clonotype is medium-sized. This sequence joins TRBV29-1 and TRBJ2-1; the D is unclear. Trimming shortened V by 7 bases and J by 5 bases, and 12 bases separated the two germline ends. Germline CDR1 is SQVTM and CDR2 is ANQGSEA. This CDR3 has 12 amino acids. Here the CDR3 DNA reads TGCAGCGCTTTGACCCTACACAATGAGCAGTTCTTC. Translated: CSALTLHNEQFF.

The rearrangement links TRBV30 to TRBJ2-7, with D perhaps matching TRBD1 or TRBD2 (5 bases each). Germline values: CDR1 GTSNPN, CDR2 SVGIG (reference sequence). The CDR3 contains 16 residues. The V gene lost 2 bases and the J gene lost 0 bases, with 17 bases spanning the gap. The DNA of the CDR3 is TGTGCCTGGAGTTCACCAGATTGGGACGGCTCCTACGAGCAGTACTTC. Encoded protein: CAWSSPDWDGSYEQYF.

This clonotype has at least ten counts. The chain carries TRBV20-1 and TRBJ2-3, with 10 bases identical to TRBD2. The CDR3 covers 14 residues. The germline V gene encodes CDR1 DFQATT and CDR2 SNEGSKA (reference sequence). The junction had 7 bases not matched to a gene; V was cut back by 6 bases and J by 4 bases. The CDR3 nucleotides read TGCAGTGCCGAAGCGGGGGGGCCCCCAGATACGCAGTATTTT. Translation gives CSAEAGGPPDTQYF.

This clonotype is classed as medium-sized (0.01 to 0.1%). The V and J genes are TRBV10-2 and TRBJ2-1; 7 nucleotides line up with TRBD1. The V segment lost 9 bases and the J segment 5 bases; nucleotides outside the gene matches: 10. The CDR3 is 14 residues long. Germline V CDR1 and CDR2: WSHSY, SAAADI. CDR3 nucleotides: TGCGCCAGTAAACGGACAGGCACAAACAATGAGCAGTTCTTC. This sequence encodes CASKRTGTNNEQFF.

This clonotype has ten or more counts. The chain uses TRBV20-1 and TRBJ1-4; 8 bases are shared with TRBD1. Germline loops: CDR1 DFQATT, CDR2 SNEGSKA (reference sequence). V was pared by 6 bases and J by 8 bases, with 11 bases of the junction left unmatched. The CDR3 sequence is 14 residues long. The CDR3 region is CSANRQGKWEKLFF. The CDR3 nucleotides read TGCAGTGCAAATCGACAGGGGAAATGGGAAAAACTGTTTTTT.

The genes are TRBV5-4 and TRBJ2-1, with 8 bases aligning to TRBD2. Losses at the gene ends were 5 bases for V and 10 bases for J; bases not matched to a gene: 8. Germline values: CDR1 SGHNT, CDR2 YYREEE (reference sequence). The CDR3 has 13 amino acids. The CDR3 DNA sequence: TGTGCCAGCAGTCGACATTCTAGCGGGGAGCAGTTCTTC. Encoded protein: CASSRHSSGEQFF.

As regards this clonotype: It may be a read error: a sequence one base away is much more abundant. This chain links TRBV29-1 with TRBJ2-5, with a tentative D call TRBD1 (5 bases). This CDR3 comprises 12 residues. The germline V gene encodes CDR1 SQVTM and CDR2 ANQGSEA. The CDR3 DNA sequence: TGCAGCATTGAAGCAGGGCGAGAGACCCAGTACTTC. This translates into CSIEAGRETQYF. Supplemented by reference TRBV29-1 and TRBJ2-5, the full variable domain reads SAVISQKPSRDICQRGTSLTIQCQVDSQVTMMFWYRQQPGQSLTLIATANQGSEATYESGFVIDKFPISRPNLTFSTLTVSNMSPEDSSIYLCSIEAGRETQYFGPGTRLLVL.

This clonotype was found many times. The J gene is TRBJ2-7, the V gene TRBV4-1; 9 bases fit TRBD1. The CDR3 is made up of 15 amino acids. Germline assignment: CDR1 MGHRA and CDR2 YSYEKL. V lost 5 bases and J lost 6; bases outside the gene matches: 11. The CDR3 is CASSSPGTGIGEQYF. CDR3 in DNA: TGCGCCAGCAGCTCACCCGGGACAGGGATCGGCGAGCAGTACTTC.

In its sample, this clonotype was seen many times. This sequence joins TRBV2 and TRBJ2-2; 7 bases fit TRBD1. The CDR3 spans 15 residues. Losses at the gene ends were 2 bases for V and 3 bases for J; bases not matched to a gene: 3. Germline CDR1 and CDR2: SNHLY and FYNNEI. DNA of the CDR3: TGTGCCAGCAGTGAATACAGGGGCCACACCGGGGAGCTGTTTTTT. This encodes CASSEYRGHTGELFF.

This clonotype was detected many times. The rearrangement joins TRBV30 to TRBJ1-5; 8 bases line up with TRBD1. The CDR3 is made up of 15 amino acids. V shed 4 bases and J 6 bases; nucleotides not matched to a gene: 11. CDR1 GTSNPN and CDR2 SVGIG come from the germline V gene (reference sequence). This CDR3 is CAWNEGQVPSQPQHF. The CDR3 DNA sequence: TGTGCCTGGAATGAGGGACAGGTCCCAAGTCAGCCCCAGCATTTT.

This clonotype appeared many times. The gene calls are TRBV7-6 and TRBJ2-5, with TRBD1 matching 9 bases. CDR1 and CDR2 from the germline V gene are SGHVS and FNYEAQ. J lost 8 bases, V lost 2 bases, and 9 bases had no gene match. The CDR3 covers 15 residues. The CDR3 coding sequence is TGTGCCAGCAGCTTAACAGGGGGCAGCAAGAGAACCCAGTACTTC. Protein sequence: CASSLTGGSKRTQYF.

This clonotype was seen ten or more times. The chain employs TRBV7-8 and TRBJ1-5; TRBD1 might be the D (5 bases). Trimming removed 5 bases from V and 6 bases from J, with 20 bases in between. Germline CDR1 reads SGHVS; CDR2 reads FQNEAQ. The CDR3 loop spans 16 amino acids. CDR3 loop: CASSNQGRDGVQPQHF. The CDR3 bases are TGTGCCAGCAGCAACCAGGGCAGGGACGGGGTTCAGCCCCAGCATTTT.